Shown below are 5 T cell receptor beta chains from a single sample sequenced in a study of CD8 T cells in Susac syndrome. RNA totalling roughly 0.45 to 1 ug underwent reverse transcription with random hexamers. Each CDR3 protein gets one entry after TCRdb re-called the immunoSEQ multiplex PCR reads with MiXCR. The sample lists about 140,000 distinct CDR3 sequences, roughly 96% seen once, with around 0.12% in the top ten. The sample was CD4+ T cells from PBMCs. The receptors here all came from a human donor with multiple sclerosis.

This clonotype was seen just once. The chain is built from TRBV20-1 and TRBJ2-7; 14 nucleotides match TRBD2. Germline CDR1 reads DFQATT; CDR2 reads SNEGSKA (reference sequence). CDR3 length equals 17 residues. The J segment lost 2 bases and the V segment lost 5 bases, leaving 11 bases of the junction unmatched. This CDR3 is CSAPGTSGSSVPYEQYF. As DNA, the CDR3 is TGCAGTGCTCCCGGGACTAGCGGGAGTAGCGTCCCCTACGAGCAGTACTTC.

CDR3 region: CASSGSNTDTQYF. The CDR3 nucleotides read TGTGCCTCTAGCGGATCGAACACAGATACGCAGTATTTT. V usage is TRBV24-1 and J usage is TRBJ2-3; 7 bases align to TRBD2. V shed 12 bases, J shed 2 bases, and the junction held 7 bases outside the gene matches. Germline assignment: CDR1 KGHDR and CDR2 SFDVKD. This CDR3 has 13 amino acids.

This chain connects TRBV30 to TRBJ2-1; 7 nucleotides align to TRBD2. The ends lost 5 bases at V and 7 bases at J; junction bases unmatched: 11. CDR3 size: 14 residues. The germline V gene has CDR1 GTSNPN and CDR2 SVGIG (reference sequence). This CDR3 reads CAWGNIAGSNEQFF. CDR3 in DNA: TGTGCCTGGGGTAATATAGCGGGCAGTAATGAGCAGTTCTTC.

This chain uses TRBV7-6 with TRBJ2-6; maybe TRBD2 (6 bases). The V end was cut by 4 bases, the J end by 1 base, with 17 bases between. CDR3 length equals 18 residues. Germline lookup yields CDR1 SGHVS and CDR2 FNYEAQ. The CDR3 is CASSSTWGGTSGANVLTF. The CDR3 coding sequence is TGTGCCAGCAGCTCGACCTGGGGAGGAACTTCTGGGGCCAACGTCCTGACTTTC. Full variable domain (rest looked up from reference TRBV7-6 and TRBJ2-6): GAGVSQSPRYKVTKRGQDVALRCDPISGHVSLYWYRQALGQGPEFLTYFNYEAQQDKSGLPNDRFSAERPEGSISTLTIQRTEQRDSAMYRCASSSTWGGTSGANVLTFGAGSRLTVL.

The genes are TRBV20-1 and TRBJ2-7; 9 bases align to TRBD2. V was pared by 0 bases and J by 11 bases, with 11 bases of the junction left unmatched. CDR1 and CDR2 from the germline V gene are DFQATT and SNEGSKA (reference sequence). The length of the CDR3 is 14 residues. CDR3 residues: CSARESTSGLGEYF. DNA of the CDR3: TGCAGTGCTAGAGAATCAACTAGCGGGTTGGGGGAGTACTTC.